This TCR beta chain was observed in a study of regulatory T cells in long-lasting Graves disease. This clonotype turned up a few times. Antigen specificity is unknown. TCR beta libraries were built with iRepertoire HTBI primers and Arm-PCR of CDR3 regions. Original methodology: In the combined samples, under 80 TRBV and 14 to 15 TRBJ segments were identified. TCRdb ran MiXCR on the multiplex PCR reads and lists one entry per CDR3 protein. TCRdb's processing, not the study's, gives the V and J calls here. The sample includes around 420,000 distinct CDR3 sequences, about 14% seen only once; the top ten take 22%. Stated time point: newly diagnosed GD, antithyroid drugs for less than 3 months. The TCR library was prepared using RNA isolated from PBMCs. The study, taken as a whole, reports: Preferential use of TRBV28, TRBJ1-2 and TRBJ2-5 was seen in persistent disease. Sample size was small, which may have lowered accuracy. A greater number of public clonotypes (under 3,000) was shared by persistent patients than by new patients (approximately 1,000).

This CDR3 is built from 14 residues. Germline CDR1 is SQVTM and CDR2 is ANQGSEA. The V end was cut by 5 bases, the J end by 0 bases, with 10 bases between. The receptor was isolated from a female donor with Graves disease. The gene calls are TRBV29-1 and TRBJ1-4; no clear D gene. Sequences were derived from peripheral blood mononuclear cells (PBMCs), sampled at new diagnosis, from a patient treated with antithyroid drugs. The CDR3 spells CSVSSGTTNEKLFF. The CDR3 DNA is TGCAGCGTTTCCTCGGGCACAACTAATGAAAAACTGTTTTTT.